What follows are 15 T cell receptor beta chains derived from one specimen sequenced in a study of T cells expressing NK-cell markers (dated by TCRdb to the early 2020s). Receptors were amplified or captured by 5' RACE. Sequencing relied on an Illumina HiSeq 2000. TCRdb reprocessed the sequencing reads and holds a single record per CDR3 protein sequence, with no DNA. The sample table holds about 260,000 distinct CDR3 sequences. About 4.2% of the sample is held by the ten biggest clonotypes. Specimen: blood T cells: a sorted CD56 or NKG2C T cell subset, CD4+ or CD8+ T cells, or bulk PBMC T cells (not recorded which). All receptors derive from a woman aged 18 to 75 in good health.

The CDR3 sequence is CASNPGQEPYGYTF. The chain couples TRBV6-1 to TRBJ1-2; the D call of TRBD1 rests on TCRdb alone, since no DNA is present to check it. CDR3 size: 14 residues. Germline CDR1 and CDR2: MNHNS and SASEGT.

The chain joins TRBV6-5 to TRBJ2-3; with no DNA, the TCRdb D assignment of TRBD2 cannot be verified. This CDR3 has 16 amino acids. Per germline, CDR1 MNHEY and CDR2 SVGAGI. This CDR3 is CASSYNLAGGQDTQYF.

This sequence joins TRBV12-3 or TRBV12-4 and TRBJ1-1; there is no DNA to check the TCRdb D call of TRBD1. The CDR3 consists of 15 residues. CDR3 residues: CASREAGTVNTEAFF.

V gene TRBV7-2 combines with J gene TRBJ2-3; TCRdb picks TRBD2, but there is no DNA to check that call. Looked up from germline, CDR1 is SGHTA and CDR2 is FQGNSA. This CDR3 has 17 amino acids. The CDR3 is CASSLGGLAGITDTQYF.

The chain is built from TRBV5-4 and TRBJ2-1; lacking DNA, the TRBD2 call made by TCRdb goes unchecked. Germline CDR1 is SGHNT and CDR2 is YYREEE (reference sequence). CDR3 length equals 15 residues. CDR3 in amino acids: CASSLDQGMLGEQFF.

The rearrangement links TRBV9 to TRBJ2-2. Germline V lookup: CDR1 SGDLS, CDR2 YYNGEE. The CDR3 consists of 15 residues. The CDR3 loop is CASTVCERDTGELFF.

J is TRBJ2-5 and V is TRBV20-1; as DNA is missing, the TRBD2 call by TCRdb cannot be tested. The V gene's germline CDR1 is DFQATT and CDR2 SNEGSKA (reference sequence). This CDR3 spans 19 amino acids. This CDR3 is CSARDWTSGGARKGETQYF.

The chain combines TRBV20-1 with TRBJ2-1; TCRdb selects TRBD2, and the lack of DNA leaves this call unchecked. There are 15 residues in the CDR3. Germline V CDR1 and CDR2: DFQATT, SNEGSKA (reference sequence). The CDR3 sequence: CSARFAGGPTNEQFF.

The rearrangement links TRBV6-1 to TRBJ1-2; TCRdb names TRBD1, which stays unverified in the absence of DNA. The germline V gene encodes CDR1 MNHNS and CDR2 SASEGT. CDR3 length: 12 amino acids. Here the CDR3 reads CASRQALYGYTF.

This chain uses TRBV20-1 with TRBJ2-1; the D gene TCRdb calls, TRBD2, cannot be checked with no DNA. There are 15 residues in the CDR3. Germline assignment: CDR1 DFQATT and CDR2 SNEGSKA (reference sequence). The CDR3 sequence: CSAPSARGGINEQFF.

V and J are TRBV2 and TRBJ2-2; TCRdb picks TRBD1, but there is no DNA to check that call. In germline, CDR1 is SNHLY, CDR2 FYNNEI. This CDR3 region has 15 residues. The CDR3 spells CASSETGLNTGELFF.

The chain couples TRBV29-1 to TRBJ2-6; TCRdb proposes TRBD2, but this gene call is untestable without DNA. Germline V gene data show CDR1 as SQVTM and CDR2 as ANQGSEA. The CDR3 is 14 amino acids. CDR3 loop: CSVSGLSGANVLTF.

The chain employs TRBV11-2 and TRBJ1-1; without DNA, the TCRdb call of TRBD1 cannot be checked. The CDR3 length is 15 residues. Germline CDR1 and CDR2: SGHAT and FQNNGV. CDR3 amino acids: CASSPNRGGWTEAFF.

The chain couples TRBV7-3 to TRBJ2-1; the TCRdb D gene call, TRBD1, has no DNA to confirm it. There are 13 residues in the CDR3. Germline V lookup: CDR1 SGHTA, CDR2 FQGTGA. CDR3 in amino acids: CASSSDRAGEQFF.

The chain recombines TRBV5-1 with TRBJ2-1. Germline values: CDR1 SGHRS, CDR2 YFSETQ. The CDR3 consists of 14 residues. The CDR3 loop reads CASTPWGPYNEQFF.